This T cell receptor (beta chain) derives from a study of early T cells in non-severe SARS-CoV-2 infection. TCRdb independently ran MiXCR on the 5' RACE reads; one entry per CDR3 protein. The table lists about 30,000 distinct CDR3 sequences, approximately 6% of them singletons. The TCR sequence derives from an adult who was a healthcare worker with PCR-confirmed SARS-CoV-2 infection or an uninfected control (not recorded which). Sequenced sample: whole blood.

CDR3 sequence reads: CASSVGRNNEQFF. The DNA of the CDR3 is TGTGCCAGCAGTGTGGGTAGAAACAATGAGCAGTTCTTC. J is TRBJ2-1 and V is TRBV6-2 or TRBV6-3; D not certain. Trimming took 5 bases from V and 5 from J, leaving 10 bases between them. The CDR3 covers 13 residues. Germline lookup yields CDR1 MNHEY and CDR2 SVGEGT.